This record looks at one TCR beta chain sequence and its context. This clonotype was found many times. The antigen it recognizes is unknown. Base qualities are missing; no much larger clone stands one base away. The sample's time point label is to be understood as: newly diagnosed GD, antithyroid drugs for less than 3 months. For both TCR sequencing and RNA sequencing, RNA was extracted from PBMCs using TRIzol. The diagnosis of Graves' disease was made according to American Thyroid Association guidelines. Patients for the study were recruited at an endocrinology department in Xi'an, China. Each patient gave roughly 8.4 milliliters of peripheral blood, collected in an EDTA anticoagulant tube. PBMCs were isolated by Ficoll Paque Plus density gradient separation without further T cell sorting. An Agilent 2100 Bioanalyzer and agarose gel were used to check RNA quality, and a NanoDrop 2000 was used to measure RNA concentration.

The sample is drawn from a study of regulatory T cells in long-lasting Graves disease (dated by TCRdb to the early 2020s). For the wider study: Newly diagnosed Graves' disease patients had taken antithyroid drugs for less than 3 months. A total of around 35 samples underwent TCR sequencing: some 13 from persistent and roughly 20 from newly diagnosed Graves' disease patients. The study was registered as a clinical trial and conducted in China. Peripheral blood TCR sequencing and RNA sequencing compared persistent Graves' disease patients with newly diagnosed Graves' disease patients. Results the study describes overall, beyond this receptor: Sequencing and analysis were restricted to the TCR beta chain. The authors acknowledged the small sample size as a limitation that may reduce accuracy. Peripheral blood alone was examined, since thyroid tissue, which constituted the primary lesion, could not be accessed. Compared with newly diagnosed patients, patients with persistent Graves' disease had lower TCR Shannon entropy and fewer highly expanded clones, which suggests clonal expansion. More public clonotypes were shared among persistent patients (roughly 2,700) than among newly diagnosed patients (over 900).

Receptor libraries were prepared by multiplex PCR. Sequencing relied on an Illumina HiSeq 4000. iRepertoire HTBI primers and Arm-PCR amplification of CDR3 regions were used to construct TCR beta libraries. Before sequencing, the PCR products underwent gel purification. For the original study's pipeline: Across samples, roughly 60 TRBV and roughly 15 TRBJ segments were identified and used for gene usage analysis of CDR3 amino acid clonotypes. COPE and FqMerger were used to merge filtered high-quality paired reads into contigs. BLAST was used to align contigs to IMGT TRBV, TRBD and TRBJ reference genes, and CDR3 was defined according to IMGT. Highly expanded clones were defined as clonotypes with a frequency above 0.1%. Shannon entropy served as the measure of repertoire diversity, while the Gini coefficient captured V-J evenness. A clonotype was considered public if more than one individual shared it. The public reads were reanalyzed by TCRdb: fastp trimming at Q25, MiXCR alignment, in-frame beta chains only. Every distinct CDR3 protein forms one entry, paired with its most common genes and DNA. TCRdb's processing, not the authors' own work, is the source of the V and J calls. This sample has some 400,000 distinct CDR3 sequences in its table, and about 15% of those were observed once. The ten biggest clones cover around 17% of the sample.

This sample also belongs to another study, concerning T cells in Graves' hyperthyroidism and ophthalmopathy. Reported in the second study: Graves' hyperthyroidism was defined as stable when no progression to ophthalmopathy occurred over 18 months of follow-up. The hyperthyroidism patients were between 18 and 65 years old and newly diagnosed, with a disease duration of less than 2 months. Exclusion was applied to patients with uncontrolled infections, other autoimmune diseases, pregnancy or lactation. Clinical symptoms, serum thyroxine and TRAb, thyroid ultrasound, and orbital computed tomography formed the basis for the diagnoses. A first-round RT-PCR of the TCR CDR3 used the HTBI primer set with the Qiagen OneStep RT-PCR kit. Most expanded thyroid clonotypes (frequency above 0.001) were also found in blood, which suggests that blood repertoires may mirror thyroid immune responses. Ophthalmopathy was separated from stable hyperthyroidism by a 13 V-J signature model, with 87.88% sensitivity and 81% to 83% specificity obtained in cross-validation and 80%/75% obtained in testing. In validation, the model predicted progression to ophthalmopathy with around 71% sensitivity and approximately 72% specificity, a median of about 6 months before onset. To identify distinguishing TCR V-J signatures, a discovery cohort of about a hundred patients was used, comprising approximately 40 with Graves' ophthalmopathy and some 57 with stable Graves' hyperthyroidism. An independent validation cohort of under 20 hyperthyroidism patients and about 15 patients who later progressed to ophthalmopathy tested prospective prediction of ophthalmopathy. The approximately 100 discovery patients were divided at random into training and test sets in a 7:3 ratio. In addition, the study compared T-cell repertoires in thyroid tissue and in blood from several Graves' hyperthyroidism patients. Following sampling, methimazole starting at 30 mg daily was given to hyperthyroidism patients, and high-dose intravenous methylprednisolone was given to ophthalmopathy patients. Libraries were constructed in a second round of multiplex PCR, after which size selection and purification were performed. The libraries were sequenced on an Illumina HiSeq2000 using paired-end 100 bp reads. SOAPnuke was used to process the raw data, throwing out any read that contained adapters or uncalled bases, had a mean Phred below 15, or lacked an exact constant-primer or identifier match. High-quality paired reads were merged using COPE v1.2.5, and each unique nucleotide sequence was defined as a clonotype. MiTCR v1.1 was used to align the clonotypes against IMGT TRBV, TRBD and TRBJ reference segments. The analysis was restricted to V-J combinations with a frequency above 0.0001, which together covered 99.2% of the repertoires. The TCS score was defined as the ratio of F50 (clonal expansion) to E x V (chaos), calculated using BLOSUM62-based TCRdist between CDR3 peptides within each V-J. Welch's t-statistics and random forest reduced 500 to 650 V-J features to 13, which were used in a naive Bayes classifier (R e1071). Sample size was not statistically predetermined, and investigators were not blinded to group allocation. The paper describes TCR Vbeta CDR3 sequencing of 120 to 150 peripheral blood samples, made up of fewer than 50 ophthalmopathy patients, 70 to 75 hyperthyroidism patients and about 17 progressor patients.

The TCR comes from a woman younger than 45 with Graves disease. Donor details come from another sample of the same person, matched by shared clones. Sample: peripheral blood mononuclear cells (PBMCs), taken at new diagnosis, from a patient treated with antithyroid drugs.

The nucleotide sequence reads as follows: TGCGCCAGCAGTCGAGCAGATACGCAGTATTTT. It translates as CASSRADTQYF. The V gene is TRBV5-1 and the J gene is TRBJ2-3; the D gene assignment is ambiguous. Reading from cysteine to phenylalanine, the CDR3 counts 11 amino acids. Of the read, only the CDR3 DNA is kept; its 33 bases are in frame from base 1. V loses 5 bases of germline sequence and J loses 4 bases, and the interval between the two ends is 5 bases. The germline V gene sets CDR1 to SGHRS and CDR2 to YFSETQ.